This T cell receptor beta chain was documented in a study of blood T cell repertoires in COVID-19. About the research overall: COVID-19 samples, acute and convalescent, were from the United States, Italy and Spain. In each case, the material was cDNA or gDNA derived from T cells, B-cell-depleted T cells, or PBMCs.

CDR3 length equals 16 residues. CDR1 LNHDA and CDR2 SQIVND come from the germline V gene (reference sequence). Deletions cut 3 bases from V and 2 bases from J, with 14 bases between. How the authors handled the data: Amplification of reference gene primers was used by the study to estimate nucleated cell counts. Repertoires were generated with immunoSEQ multiplex PCR, while TCRdb's copy carries only in-frame clones and drops some. That table furnishes V, J and clone size, whereas the DNA furnished D and trimming. Found here are about 200,000 clones, around nine tenths of them singletons; the top ten hold more than 2.5%.

Sequencing input: peripheral blood. The receptor was isolated from a man aged 55 to 69 with acute or convalescent COVID-19. V usage is TRBV19 and J usage is TRBJ1-5; unclear D gene. CDR3 sequence: CASSILTAEGNQPQHF. The CDR3 bases are TGTGCCAGTAGTATTCTGACGGCCGAGGGCAATCAGCCCCAGCATTTT. Drawing the rest from reference TRBV19 and TRBJ1-5, the complete variable domain is DGGITQSPKYLFRKEGQNVTLSCEQNLNHDAMYWYRQDPGQGLRLIYYSQIVNDFQKGDIAEGYSVSREKKESFPLTVTSAQKNPTAFYLCASSILTAEGNQPQHFGDGTRLSIL.